This T cell receptor beta chain was sequenced in a study of patients and donors after allogeneic stem cell transplantation. In its sample, this clonotype was seen once. The V end lost 2 bases, the J end lost 3 bases, and 15 bases lay between the germline ends. Germline CDR1 is LGHNA and CDR2 is YSLEER. This CDR3 contains 16 residues. MiXCR, applied by TCRdb to the RT-PCR reads, yields one record per CDR3 protein. The profile covers 150,000 to 250,000 distinct CDR3 sequences, with more than 35% appearing a single time and 33% taken by the ten largest. The sequenced material came from blood, either unsorted or a sorted T cell fraction (not recorded which). The sequence was collected from a human donor who was either an allogeneic HSCT recipient or a stem cell or donor lymphocyte infusion donor (not recorded which). It is not recorded whose cells these are; they may come from a transplant donor. The genes are TRBV4-3 and TRBJ2-3; possible D gene TRBD1, 6 bases. The DNA for the CDR3 is TGCGCCAGCAGCCAATCCGACAGGCCACGGACAGATACGCAGTATTTT. Its translation: CASSQSDRPRTDTQYF.